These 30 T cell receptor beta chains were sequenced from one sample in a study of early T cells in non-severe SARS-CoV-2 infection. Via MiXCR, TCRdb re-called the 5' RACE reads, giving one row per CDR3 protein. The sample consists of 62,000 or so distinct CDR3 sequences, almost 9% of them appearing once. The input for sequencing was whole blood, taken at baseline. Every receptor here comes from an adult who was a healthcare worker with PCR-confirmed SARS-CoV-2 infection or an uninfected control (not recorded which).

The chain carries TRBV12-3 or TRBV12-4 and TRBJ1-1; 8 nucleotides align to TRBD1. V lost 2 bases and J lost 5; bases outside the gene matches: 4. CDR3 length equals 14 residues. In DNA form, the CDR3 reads TGTGCCAGCAGTTTAACAGGGGGAGGGACTGAAGCTTTCTTT. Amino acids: CASSLTGGGTEAFF.

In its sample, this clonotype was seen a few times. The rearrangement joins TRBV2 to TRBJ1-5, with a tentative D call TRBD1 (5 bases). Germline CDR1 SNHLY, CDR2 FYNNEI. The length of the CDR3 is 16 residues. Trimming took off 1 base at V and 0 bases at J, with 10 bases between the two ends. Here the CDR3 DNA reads TGTGCCAGCAGTGAAGTTCAGGGTCATAGCAATCAGCCCCAGCATTTT. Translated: CASSEVQGHSNQPQHF.

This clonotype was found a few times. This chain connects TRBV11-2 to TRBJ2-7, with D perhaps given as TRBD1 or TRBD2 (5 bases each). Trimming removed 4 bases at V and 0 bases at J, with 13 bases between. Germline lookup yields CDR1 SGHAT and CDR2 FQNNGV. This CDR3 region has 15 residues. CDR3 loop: CASSSGTGSSYEQYF. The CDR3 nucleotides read TGTGCCAGCAGCTCCGGGACGGGGAGCTCCTACGAGCAGTACTTC.

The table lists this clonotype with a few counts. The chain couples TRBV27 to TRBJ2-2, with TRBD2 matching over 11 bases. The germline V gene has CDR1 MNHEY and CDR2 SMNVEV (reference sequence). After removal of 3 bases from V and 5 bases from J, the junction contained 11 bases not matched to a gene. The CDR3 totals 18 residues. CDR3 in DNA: TGTGCCAGCAGTTTGAGGCTAGCGGGAGGTCAAGCTACCGGGGAGCTGTTTTTT. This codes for CASSLRLAGGQATGELFF.

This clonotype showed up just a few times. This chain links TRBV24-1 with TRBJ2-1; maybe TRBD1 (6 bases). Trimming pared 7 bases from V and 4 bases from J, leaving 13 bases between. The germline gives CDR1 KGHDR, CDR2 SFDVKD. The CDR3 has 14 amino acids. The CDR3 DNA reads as TGTGCCACCAGCGGCCGGGACACGTACAATGAGCAGTTCTTC. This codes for CATSGRDTYNEQFF.

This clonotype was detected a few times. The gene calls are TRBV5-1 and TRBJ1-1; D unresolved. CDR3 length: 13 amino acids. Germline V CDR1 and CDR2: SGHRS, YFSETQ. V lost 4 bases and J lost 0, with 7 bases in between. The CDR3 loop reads CASSPVMNTEAFF. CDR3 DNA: TGCGCCAGCAGCCCGGTCATGAACACTGAAGCTTTCTTT.

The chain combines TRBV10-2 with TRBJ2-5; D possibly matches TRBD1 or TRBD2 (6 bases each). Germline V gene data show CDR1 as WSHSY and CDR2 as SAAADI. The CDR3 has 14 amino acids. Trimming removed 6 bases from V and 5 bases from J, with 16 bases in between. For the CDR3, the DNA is TGCGCCAGCAGGGACATCAGAGGGGGGGAGACCCAGTACTTC. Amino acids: CASRDIRGGETQYF.

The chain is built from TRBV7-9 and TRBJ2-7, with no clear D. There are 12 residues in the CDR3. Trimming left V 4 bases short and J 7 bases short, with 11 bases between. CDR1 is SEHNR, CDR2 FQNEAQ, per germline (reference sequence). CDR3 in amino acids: CASSSSGREQYF. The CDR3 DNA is TGTGCCAGCAGCTCATCCGGAAGGGAGCAGTACTTC.

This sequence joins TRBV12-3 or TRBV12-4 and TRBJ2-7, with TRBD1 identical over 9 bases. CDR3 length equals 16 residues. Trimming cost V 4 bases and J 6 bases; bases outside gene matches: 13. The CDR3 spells CASSSGQGLLTSEQYF. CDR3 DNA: TGTGCCAGCAGTTCCGGACAGGGGCTATTAACATCCGAGCAGTACTTC.

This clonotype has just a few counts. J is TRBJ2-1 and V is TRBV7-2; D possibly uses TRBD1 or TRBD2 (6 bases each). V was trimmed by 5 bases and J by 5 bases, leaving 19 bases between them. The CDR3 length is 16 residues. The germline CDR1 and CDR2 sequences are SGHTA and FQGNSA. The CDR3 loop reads CASSRGGLGPDNEQFF. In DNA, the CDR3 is TGTGCCAGCAGCCGTGGGGGGCTCGGACCCGACAATGAGCAGTTCTTC.

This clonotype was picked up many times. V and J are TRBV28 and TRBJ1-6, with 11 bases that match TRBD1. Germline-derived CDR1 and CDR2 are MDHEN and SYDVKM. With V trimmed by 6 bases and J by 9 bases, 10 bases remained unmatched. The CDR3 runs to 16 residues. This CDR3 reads CASRPPGTGGTSPLHF. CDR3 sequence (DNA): TGTGCCAGCAGGCCCCCCGGGACAGGGGGAACTTCACCCCTCCACTTT.

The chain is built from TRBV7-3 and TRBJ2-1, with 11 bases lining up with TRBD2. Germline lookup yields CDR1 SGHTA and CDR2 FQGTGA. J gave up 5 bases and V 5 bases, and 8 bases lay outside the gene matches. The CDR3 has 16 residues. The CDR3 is CASSEPGTSGDNEQFF. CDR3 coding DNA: TGTGCCAGCAGCGAACCCGGGACTAGCGGAGACAATGAGCAGTTCTTC.

The CDR3: CASSRTGYGYTF. The CDR3 nucleotides read TGTGCCAGCAGCCGTACAGGGTACGGCTACACCTTC. This rearrangement joins TRBV5-4 to TRBJ1-2; a weak D match, TRBD1 (6 bases). The V gene's germline CDR1 is SGHNT and CDR2 YYREEE (reference sequence). V gave up 4 bases and J gave up 8 bases, with 12 bases separating them. This CDR3 contains 12 residues.

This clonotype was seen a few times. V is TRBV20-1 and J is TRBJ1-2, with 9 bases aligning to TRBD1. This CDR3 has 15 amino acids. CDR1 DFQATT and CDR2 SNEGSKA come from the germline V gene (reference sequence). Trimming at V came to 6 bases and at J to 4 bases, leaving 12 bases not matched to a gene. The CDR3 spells CSARSGQGMGYGYTF. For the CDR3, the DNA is TGCAGTGCGAGGTCAGGACAGGGGATGGGCTATGGCTACACCTTC.

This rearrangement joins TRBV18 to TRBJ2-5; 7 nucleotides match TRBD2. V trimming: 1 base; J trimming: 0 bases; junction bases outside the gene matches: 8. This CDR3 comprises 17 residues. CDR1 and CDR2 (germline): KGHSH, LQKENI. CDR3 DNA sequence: TGTGCCAGCTCACCACGTATTTCTAGCGGATACCAAGAGACCCAGTACTTC. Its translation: CASSPRISSGYQETQYF.

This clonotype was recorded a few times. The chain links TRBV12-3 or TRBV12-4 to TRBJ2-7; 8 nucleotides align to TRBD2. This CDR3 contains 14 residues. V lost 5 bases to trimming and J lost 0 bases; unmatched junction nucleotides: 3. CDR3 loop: CASSTGRVSYEQYF. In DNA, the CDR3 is TGTGCCAGCAGTACCGGGAGGGTCTCCTACGAGCAGTACTTC.

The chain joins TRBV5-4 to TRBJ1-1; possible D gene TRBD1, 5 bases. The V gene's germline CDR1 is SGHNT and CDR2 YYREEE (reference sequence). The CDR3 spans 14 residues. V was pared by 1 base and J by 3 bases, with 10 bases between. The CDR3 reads CASSLQGGHTEAFF. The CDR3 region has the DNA TGTGCCAGCAGCTTGCAGGGCGGCCACACTGAAGCTTTCTTT.

CDR3 nucleotide sequence: TGTGCCAGCAGTTATTCCTTGACAGGGTACTATGGCTACACCTTC. This encodes CASSYSLTGYYGYTF. This chain uses TRBV25-1 with TRBJ1-2, with TRBD1 matching 7 bases. This CDR3 comprises 15 residues. J gave up 3 bases and V 5 bases, and 9 bases lay outside the gene matches. The germline gives CDR1 MGHDK, CDR2 SYGVNS.

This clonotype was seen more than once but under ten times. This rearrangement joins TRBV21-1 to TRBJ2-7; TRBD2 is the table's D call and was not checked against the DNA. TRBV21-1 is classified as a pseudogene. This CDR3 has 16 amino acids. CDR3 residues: CASSAHGTSGRYEQYF. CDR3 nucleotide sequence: TGTGCCAGCAGCGCACATGGTACTAGCGGGAGATACGAGCAGTACTTC.

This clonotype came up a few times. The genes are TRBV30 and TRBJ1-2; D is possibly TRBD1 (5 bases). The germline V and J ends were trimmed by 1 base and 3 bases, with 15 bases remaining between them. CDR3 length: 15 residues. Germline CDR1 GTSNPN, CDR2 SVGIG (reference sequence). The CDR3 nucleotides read TGTGCCTGGAGTGCTGGGGCTATGGGGCACTATGGCTACACCTTC. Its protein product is CAWSAGAMGHYGYTF.

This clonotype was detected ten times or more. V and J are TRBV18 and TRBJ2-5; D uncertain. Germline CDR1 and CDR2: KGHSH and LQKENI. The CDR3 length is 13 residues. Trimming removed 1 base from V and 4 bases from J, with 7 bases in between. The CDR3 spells CASSPQERETQYF. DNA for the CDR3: TGTGCCAGCTCACCACAGGAGCGAGAGACCCAGTACTTC.

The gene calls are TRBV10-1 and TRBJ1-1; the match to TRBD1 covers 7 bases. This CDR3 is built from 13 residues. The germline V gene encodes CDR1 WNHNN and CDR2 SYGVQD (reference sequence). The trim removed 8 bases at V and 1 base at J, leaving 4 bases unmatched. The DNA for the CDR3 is TGCGCCAGCCGGGACAGTTGGAACACTGAAGCTTTCTTT. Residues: CASRDSWNTEAFF.

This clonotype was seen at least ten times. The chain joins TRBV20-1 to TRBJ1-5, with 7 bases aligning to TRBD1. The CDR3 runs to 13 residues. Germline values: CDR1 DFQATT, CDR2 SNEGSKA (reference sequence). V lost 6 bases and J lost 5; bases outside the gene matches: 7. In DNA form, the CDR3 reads TGCAGTGCCCCGGGGCAGGGGGATCAGCCCCAGCATTTT. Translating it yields CSAPGQGDQPQHF.

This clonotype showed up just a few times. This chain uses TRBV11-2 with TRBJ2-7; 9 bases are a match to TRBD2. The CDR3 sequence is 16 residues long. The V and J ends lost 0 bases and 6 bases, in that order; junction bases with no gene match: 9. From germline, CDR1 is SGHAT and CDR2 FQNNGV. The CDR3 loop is CASSLDMASGVTEQYF. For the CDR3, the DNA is TGTGCCAGCAGCTTAGATATGGCTAGCGGGGTCACCGAGCAGTACTTC.

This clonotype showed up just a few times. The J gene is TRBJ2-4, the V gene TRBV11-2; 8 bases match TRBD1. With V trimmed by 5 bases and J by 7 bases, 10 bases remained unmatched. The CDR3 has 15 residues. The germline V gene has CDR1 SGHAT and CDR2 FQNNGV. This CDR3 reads CASSPGQGGENIQYF. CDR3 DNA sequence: TGTGCCAGCAGCCCCGGACAGGGTGGGGAGAACATTCAGTACTTC.

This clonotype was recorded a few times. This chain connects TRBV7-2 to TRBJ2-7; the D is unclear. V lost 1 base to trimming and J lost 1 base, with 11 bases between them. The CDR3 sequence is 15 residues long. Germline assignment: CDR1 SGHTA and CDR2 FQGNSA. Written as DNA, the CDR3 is TGTGCCAGCAGCTTAGTGGGCAGCCCGTCCTACGAGCAGTACTTC. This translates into CASSLVGSPSYEQYF.

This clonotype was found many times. As DNA, the CDR3 is TGTGCCAGCAGCCAGGCTTGGTACAATGAGCAGTTCTTC. It is translated as CASSQAWYNEQFF. This chain connects TRBV14 to TRBJ2-1; D call uncertain. The V end was cut by 3 bases, the J end by 4 bases, with 7 bases between. CDR3 length equals 13 residues. Germline V gene sequence: CDR1 SGHDN, CDR2 FVKESK.

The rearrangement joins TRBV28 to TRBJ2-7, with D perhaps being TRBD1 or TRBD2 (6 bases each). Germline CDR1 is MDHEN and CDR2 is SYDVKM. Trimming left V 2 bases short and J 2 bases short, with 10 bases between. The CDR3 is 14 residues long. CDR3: CASSLPGATYEQYF. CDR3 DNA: TGTGCCAGCAGTTTACCGGGGGCTACCTACGAGCAGTACTTC.

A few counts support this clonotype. The CDR3 DNA is TGTGCCAGCAGCTTATACGGGACAGCGTCCTACGAGCAGTACTTC. It encodes CASSLYGTASYEQYF. The chain recombines TRBV7-3 with TRBJ2-7; 7 nucleotides match TRBD1. Trimming removed 2 bases from V and 1 base from J; junction bases left unmatched: 5. This CDR3 is built from 15 residues. The V gene's germline CDR1 is SGHTA and CDR2 FQGTGA.

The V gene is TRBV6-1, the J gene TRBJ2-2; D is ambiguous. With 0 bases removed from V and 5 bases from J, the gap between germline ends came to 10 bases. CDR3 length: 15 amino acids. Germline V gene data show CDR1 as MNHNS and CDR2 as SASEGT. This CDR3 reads CASSEASDLTGELFF. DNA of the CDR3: TGTGCCAGCAGTGAAGCGAGCGACTTGACCGGGGAGCTGTTTTTT.